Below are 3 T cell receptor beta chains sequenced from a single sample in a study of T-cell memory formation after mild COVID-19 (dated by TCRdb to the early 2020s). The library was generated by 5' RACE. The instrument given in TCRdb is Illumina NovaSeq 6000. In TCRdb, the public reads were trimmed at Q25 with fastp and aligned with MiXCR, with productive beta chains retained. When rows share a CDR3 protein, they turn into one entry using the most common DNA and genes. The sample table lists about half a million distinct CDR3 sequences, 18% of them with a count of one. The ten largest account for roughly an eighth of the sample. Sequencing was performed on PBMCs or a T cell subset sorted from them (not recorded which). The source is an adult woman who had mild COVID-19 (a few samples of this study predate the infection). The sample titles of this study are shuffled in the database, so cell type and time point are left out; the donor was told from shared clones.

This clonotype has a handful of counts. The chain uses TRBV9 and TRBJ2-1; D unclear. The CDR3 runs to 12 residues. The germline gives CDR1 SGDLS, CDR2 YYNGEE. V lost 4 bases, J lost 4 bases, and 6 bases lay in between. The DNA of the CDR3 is TGTGCCAGCAGCACCCAGTACAATGAGCAGTTCTTC. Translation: CASSTQYNEQFF.

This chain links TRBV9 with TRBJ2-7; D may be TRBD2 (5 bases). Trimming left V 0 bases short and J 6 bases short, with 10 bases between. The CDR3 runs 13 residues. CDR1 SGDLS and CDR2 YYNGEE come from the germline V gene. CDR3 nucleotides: TGTGCCAGCAGCGTAGGAGGGTTCAGCGAGCAGTACTTC. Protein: CASSVGGFSEQYF.

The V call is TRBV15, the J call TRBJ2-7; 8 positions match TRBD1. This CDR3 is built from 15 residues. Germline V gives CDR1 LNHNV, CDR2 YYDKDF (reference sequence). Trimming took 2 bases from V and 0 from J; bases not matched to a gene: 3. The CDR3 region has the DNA TGTGCCACCAGCAGACAGGGGGCTACCTCCTACGAGCAGTACTTC. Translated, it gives CATSRQGATSYEQYF.